Listed below are T cell receptor beta chains from one sample, sequenced in a study of molecular identifiers for immune sequencing clone quantification. TCRdb re-analysed the PCR reads in MiXCR, keeping a single row per CDR3 protein. In the table there are fewer than 75,000 distinct CDR3 sequences, around a sixth of which are singletons. Sequences were obtained from naive CD8+ T cells from blood, with Jurkat cell RNA spiked in. The receptors come from a human donor in good health. Some libraries in this study had Jurkat cell RNA spiked in. Each CDR3 is given with its conserved first and last residue. The order of the fields is clone size, J gene, D gene, V gene, CDR3 protein, CDR3 DNA. The D gene is left open where the match is weak. For some rows the clone size is stated as once, few or many, or as a class when expanded; others skip it.

>many|TRBJ2-1|TRBD2|TRBV9
CASSVGPSGRGEQFF
TGTGCCAGCAGCGTAGGTCCTAGCGGGAGGGGTGAGCAGTTCTTC
>many|TRBJ1-4|NA|TRBV6-5
CASYGFSNEKLFF
TGTGCCAGCTACGGGTTCTCGAATGAAAAACTGTTTTTT
>many|TRBJ2-5|NA|TRBV27
CASSLAVGGEETQYF
TGTGCCAGCAGTTTAGCGGTCGGGGGCGAAGAGACCCAGTACTTC
>NA|TRBJ2-7|TRBD2|TRBV11-1
CASAGTTVEEQYF
TGTGCCAGCGCCGGGACTACCGTCGAGGAGCAGTACTTC
>many|TRBJ1-1|TRBD1|TRBV9
CASSVGTGAAEAFF
TGTGCCAGCAGCGTCGGGACAGGGGCGGCTGAAGCTTTCTTT
>many|TRBJ2-1|TRBD2|TRBV4-1
CASSQYLQAGDYNEQFF
TGCGCCAGCAGCCAATATCTCCAAGCGGGAGACTACAATGAGCAGTTCTTC
>NA|TRBJ2-7|NA|TRBV20-1
CSLALGKQYF
TGCAGTCTAGCCTTGGGGAAGCAGTACTTC
>many|TRBJ2-2|NA|TRBV20-1
CSARVLAGELFF
TGCAGTGCTAGGGTACTCGCCGGGGAGCTGTTTTTT
>many|TRBJ2-7|NA|TRBV9
CASANGAGIYNEQYF
TGTGCCAGCGCGAACGGAGCGGGTATATATAACGAGCAGTACTTC
>NA|TRBJ2-7|NA|TRBV23-1
CASSQRLTGVMRSYEQYF
TGCGCCAGCAGTCAGCGATTGACGGGGGTCATGCGATCCTACGAGCAGTACTTC
>NA|TRBJ2-1|TRBD2|TRBV7-9
CASSLAGDPYNEQFF
TGTGCCAGCAGTTTAGCGGGGGATCCCTACAATGAGCAGTTCTTC
>NA|TRBJ2-1|TRBD2|TRBV6-1
CASIGLAGFTYNEQFF
TGTGCCAGCATAGGACTAGCGGGGTTTACCTACAATGAGCAGTTCTTC
>many|TRBJ2-5|NA|TRBV20-1
CSATTQETQYF
TGCAGTGCTACCACTCAAGAGACCCAGTACTTC
>many|TRBJ2-7|TRBD1|TRBV29-1
CSVGRGQGTYEQYF
TGCAGCGTTGGACGGGGACAGGGGACCTACGAGCAGTACTTC
>NA|TRBJ2-5|NA|TRBV5-1
CASSLEPGYMETQYF
TGCGCCAGCAGCTTGGAGCCAGGGTATATGGAGACCCAGTACTTC
>NA|TRBJ2-7|NA|TRBV11-2
CASSLDLGRTYEQYF
TGTGCCAGCAGCTTAGATCTCGGCAGAACCTACGAGCAGTACTTC
>few|TRBJ2-1|NA|TRBV27
CASSLSAGPYNEQFF
TGTGCCAGCAGTTTATCAGCGGGCCCCTACAATGAGCAGTTCTTC
>many|TRBJ2-3|NA|TRBV7-2
CASSLWGGIADTQYF
TGTGCCAGCAGCTTATGGGGCGGGATAGCGGATACGCAGTATTTT
>many|TRBJ1-2|NA|TRBV4-1
CASSDNALDGYTF
TGCGCCAGCAGCGATAATGCCCTGGATGGCTACACCTTC
>few|TRBJ2-1|TRBD2|TRBV4-2
CASSQHSGLAEISSYNEQFF
TGTGCCAGCAGCCAACACTCGGGACTAGCGGAAATCAGCTCCTACAATGAGCAGTTCTTC
>many|TRBJ2-1|NA|TRBV7-3
CASSQPPAGSNEQFF
TGTGCCAGCAGCCAGCCCCCTGCAGGGAGCAATGAGCAGTTCTTC
>many|TRBJ1-1|TRBD1|TRBV7-9
CASSLLGRGRGNTEAFF
TGTGCCAGCAGCTTATTAGGCAGGGGGCGCGGGAACACTGAAGCTTTCTTT
>many|TRBJ2-7|NA|TRBV7-9
CASSQTSYEQYF
TGTGCCAGCAGCCAAACTTCTTACGAGCAGTACTTC